The 8 T cell receptor beta chains given below trace back to one sample, sequenced in a study of molecular identifiers for immune sequencing clone quantification. TCRdb reanalysed the PCR reads using MiXCR and keeps one entry per CDR3 protein. Of 70,000 to 95,000 distinct CDR3 sequences listed, 15% to 20% are singletons. The specimen sequenced was naive CD8+ T cells from blood, with Jurkat cell RNA spiked in. Subset reported: FACS-sorted CD8+CD4-CCR7+CD45RA+ naive T cells. Receptors were obtained from a human donor in good health. Some libraries in this study had Jurkat cell RNA spiked in.

In this sample, this clonotype turned up a few times. J is TRBJ2-1 and V is TRBV3-1; tentatively, D is TRBD1 (7 bases). The germline V and J ends were trimmed by 1 base and 5 bases, with 18 bases remaining between them. Germline CDR1 and CDR2: LGHDT and YNNKEL (reference sequence). This CDR3 region has 17 residues. This CDR3 is CASSQVPGGPRDNEQFF. In DNA form, the CDR3 reads TGTGCCAGCAGCCAAGTCCCAGGGGGGCCCAGAGACAATGAGCAGTTCTTC.

In this sample, this clonotype turned up many times. The chain combines TRBV12-3 or TRBV12-4 with TRBJ2-2; D is perhaps TRBD2 (5 bases). Trimming took 7 bases from V and 8 from J, leaving 17 bases between them. The CDR3 totals 14 residues. The CDR3 spells CASTPWIGGGELFF. The CDR3 coding sequence is TGTGCCAGCACCCCCTGGATTGGCGGGGGGGAGCTGTTTTTT.

This clonotype was recorded at least ten times. The gene calls are TRBV7-9 and TRBJ2-3; TRBD2 aligns across 8 bases. This CDR3 has 15 residues. Germline V lookup: CDR1 SEHNR, CDR2 FQNEAQ (reference sequence). Trimming took 3 bases from V and 2 from J; bases not matched to a gene: 4. In DNA, the CDR3 is TGTGCCAGCAGCTTCCGGGGGGGCGACACAGATACGCAGTATTTT. Protein sequence: CASSFRGGDTDTQYF.

This clonotype was seen more than once but under ten times. This rearrangement joins TRBV19 to TRBJ2-3; D is ambiguous. Trimming shortened V by 1 base and J by 2 bases, and 4 bases separated the two germline ends. Per the germline V gene, CDR1 is LNHDA and CDR2 is SQIVND (reference sequence). The CDR3 runs 13 residues. Written as DNA, the CDR3 is TGTGCCAGTAGTATAGCAACCACAGATACGCAGTATTTT. Translation gives CASSIATTDTQYF.

This clonotype was counted at least ten times. This chain's CDR3 is CASSSTPTGSSTDTQYF. In nucleotides, the CDR3 is TGTGCCAGCAGTTCCACCCCGACAGGGAGCAGCACAGATACGCAGTATTTT. The J gene is TRBJ2-3, the V gene TRBV2; 7 bases are a match to TRBD1. The CDR3 extends over 17 amino acids. Germline trimming cut 5 bases from V and 0 bases from J; bases unmatched to any gene: 11. Per the germline V gene, CDR1 is SNHLY and CDR2 is FYNNEI.

This clonotype was seen ten or more times. V and J are TRBV5-5 and TRBJ2-1; the D gene is possibly TRBD2 (6 bases). The V end was cut by 2 bases, the J end by 8 bases, with 8 bases between. Germline V lookup: CDR1 SGHKS, CDR2 YYEKEE (reference sequence). This CDR3 contains 12 residues. The CDR3 protein is CASSFGGDEQFF. DNA for the CDR3: TGTGCCAGCAGCTTTGGCGGGGATGAGCAGTTCTTC. The variable domain in full, completed from reference TRBV5-5 and TRBJ2-1, reads DAGVTQSPTHLIKTRGQQVTLRCSPISGHKSVSWYQQVLGQGPQFIFQYYEKEERGRGNFPDRFSARQFPNYSSELNVNALLLGDSALYLCASSFGGDEQFFGPGTRLTVL.

This clonotype was observed a handful of times. A clone one base away is much larger, so this may be a read error. The chain couples TRBV4-3 to TRBJ1-1; D is ambiguous. This CDR3 is 15 amino acids long. Germline V gene lookup returns CDR1 LGHNA and CDR2 YSLEER. Here the CDR3 DNA reads TGCGCCAGCAGCCAAGATCACGAGGGATCCACTGAAGCTTCCTTT. Its protein is CASSQDHEGSTEASF.

This clonotype was detected many times. The chain is built from TRBV14 and TRBJ1-2; D is ambiguous. Germline V CDR1 and CDR2: SGHDN, FVKESK. Trimming left V 3 bases short and J 6 bases short, with 11 bases between. The CDR3 extends over 13 amino acids. CDR3 protein: CASSHVAGHGYTF. In DNA form, the CDR3 reads TGTGCCAGCAGCCACGTGGCCGGGCATGGCTACACCTTC. Variable domain in full (rest from reference TRBV14 and TRBJ1-2): EAGVTQFPSHSVIEKGQTVTLRCDPISGHDNLYWYRRVMGKEIKFLLHFVKESKQDESGMPNNRFLAERTGGTYSTLKVQPAELEDSGVYFCASSHVAGHGYTFGSGTRLTVV.